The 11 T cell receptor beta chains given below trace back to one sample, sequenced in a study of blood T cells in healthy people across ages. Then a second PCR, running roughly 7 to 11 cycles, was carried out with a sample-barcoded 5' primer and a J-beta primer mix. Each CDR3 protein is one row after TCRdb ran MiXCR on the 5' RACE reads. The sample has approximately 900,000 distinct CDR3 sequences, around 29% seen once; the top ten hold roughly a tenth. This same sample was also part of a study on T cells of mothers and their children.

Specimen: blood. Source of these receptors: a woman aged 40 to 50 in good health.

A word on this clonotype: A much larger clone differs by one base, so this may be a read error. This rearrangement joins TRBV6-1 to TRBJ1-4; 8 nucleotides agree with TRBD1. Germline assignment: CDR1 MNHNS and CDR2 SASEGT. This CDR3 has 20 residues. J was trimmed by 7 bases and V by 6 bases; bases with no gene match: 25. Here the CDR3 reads CASSRDPQAGGVGEVEKLFF. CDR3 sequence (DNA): TGTGCCAGCAGCCGAGACCCACAGGCAGGGGGCGTAGGTGAAGTTGAAAAACTGTTTTTT.

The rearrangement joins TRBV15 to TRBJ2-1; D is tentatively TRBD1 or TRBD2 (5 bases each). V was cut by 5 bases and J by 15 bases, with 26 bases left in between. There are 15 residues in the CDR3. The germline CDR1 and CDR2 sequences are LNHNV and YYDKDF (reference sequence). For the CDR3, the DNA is TGTGCCACCAGCTCGACCCGGGACGGACGACTTAGATGGTTCTTC. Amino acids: CATSSTRDGRLRWFF.

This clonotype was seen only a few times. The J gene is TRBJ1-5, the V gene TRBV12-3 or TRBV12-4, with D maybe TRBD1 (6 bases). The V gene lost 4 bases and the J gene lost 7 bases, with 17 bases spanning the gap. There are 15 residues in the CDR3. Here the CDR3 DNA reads TGTGCCAGCAGTTCCGCCGGGCCCAGGGGACAGCCCCAGCATTTT. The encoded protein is CASSSAGPRGQPQHF.

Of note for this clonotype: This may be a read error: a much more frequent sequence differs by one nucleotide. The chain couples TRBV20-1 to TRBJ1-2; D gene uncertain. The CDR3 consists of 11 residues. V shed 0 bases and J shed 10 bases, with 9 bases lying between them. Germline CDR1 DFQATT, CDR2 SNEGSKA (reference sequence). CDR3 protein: CSARDRTFYTF. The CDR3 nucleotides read TGCAGTGCTAGAGATCGAACATTCTACACCTTC.

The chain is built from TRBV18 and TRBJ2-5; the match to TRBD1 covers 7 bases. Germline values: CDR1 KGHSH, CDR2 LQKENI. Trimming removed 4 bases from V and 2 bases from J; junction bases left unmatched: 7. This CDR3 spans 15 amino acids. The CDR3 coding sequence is TGTGCCAGCTCACGACGGGGACAGCATCAAGAGACCCAGTACTTC. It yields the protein CASSRRGQHQETQYF. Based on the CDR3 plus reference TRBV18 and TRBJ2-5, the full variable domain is NAGVMQNPRHLVRRRGQEARLRCSPMKGHSHVYWYRQLPEEGLKFMVYLQKENIIDESGMPKERFSAEFPKEGPSILRIQQVVRGDSAAYFCASSRRGQHQETQYFGPGTRLLVL.

The CDR3 DNA sequence: TGTGCCAGCAGCGTAGGGGGAGGGCTAGGCAATGAGCAGTACTTC. This gives the protein CASSVGGGLGNEQYF. This chain uses TRBV9 with TRBJ2-4, with 7 bases identical to TRBD2. The junction had 13 bases not matched to a gene; V was cut back by 0 bases and J by 13 bases. In germline, CDR1 is SGDLS, CDR2 YYNGEE. The CDR3 runs 15 residues.

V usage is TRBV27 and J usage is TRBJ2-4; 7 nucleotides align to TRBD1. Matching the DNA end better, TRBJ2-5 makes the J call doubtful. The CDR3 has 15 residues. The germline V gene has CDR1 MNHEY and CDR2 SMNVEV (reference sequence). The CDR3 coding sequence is TGTGCCAGCAGTGTCGACAGGGAAGTAGGAGAGACCCAGTACTTC. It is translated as CASSVDREVGETQYF.

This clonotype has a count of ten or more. The DNA of the CDR3 is TGTGCCAGCAGCATACAGGCTATGAACACTGAAGCTTTCTTT. Its translation: CASSIQAMNTEAFF. This sequence joins TRBV7-2 and TRBJ1-1, with D maybe TRBD1 (5 bases). Looked up from germline, CDR1 is SGHTA and CDR2 is FQGNSA. CDR3 length: 14 residues. V lost 5 bases to trimming and J lost 0 bases, with 10 bases between them.

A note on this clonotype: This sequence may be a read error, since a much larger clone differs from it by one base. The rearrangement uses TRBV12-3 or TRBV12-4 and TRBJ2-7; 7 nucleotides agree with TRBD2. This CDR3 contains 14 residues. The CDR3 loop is CASSTAGSSCEQYF. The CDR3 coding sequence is TGTGCCAGCAGTACAGCGGGAAGCTCCTGCGAGCAGTACTTC.

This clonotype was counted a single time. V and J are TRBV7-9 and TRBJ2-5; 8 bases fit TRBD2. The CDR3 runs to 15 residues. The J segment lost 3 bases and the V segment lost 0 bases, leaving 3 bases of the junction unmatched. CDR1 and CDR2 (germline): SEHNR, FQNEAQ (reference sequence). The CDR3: CASSLAGLVEETQYF. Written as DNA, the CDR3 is TGTGCCAGCAGCTTAGCGGGACTAGTGGAAGAGACCCAGTACTTC.

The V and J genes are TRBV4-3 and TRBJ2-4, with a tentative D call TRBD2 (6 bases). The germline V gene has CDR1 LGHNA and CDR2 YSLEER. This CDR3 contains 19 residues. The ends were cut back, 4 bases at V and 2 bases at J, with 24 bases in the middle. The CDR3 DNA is TGCGCCAGCAGCCCAAGCACGATGGAGGGGATGATTACCAAAAACATTCAGTACTTC. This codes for CASSPSTMEGMITKNIQYF.